This T cell receptor (beta chain) was captured in a study of T-cell memory formation after mild COVID-19 (dated by TCRdb to about 2021). In the study overall: Most TCR sequence clusters were specific to one of the two donors. In a couple of donors, T-cell clones that expanded and contracted after mild COVID-19 were followed by sequencing TCRalpha and TCRbeta repertoires longitudinally. Two young, previously healthy adult volunteers made up the cohort, one male and one female.

Sequencing was carried out with an Illumina NovaSeq 6000. TCRalpha and TCRbeta cDNA libraries were built by 5'RACE with constant-segment primers, adding sample barcodes and unique molecular identifiers. Trizol reagent was used to extract RNA from every sample. Library amplification was performed in two PCR steps, and a second sample barcode and Illumina TruSeq adapters were introduced in the second step. Sequencing of libraries was performed on an Illumina NovaSeq with 2 x 150 bp paired-end reads. The published analysis was carried out like this. With migec v1.2.7, reads were demultiplexed and then collapsed into UMI-guided consensus sequences. With mixcr v2.1.11, UMI consensuses were aligned to TRA and TRB V and J templates and assembled into clonotypes. A clonotype was counted as expanded or contracted only if both edgeR and NoisET called the change significant, with noise models trained on biological replicates. edgeR calls used a false discovery rate-adjusted p below 0.01 and a log2 fold-change threshold of 1. PCA with hierarchical clustering of max-normalized trajectories of the 1000 most abundant clonotypes was used as exploratory dynamics analysis. Separately sequenced CD4+ and CD8+ repertoires were used to assign a CD4 or CD8 phenotype to each responding clone. TCRdb took the public reads, trimmed them with fastp at Q25, ran MiXCR for clone calling and kept in-frame beta chains. Each record represents a unique CDR3 protein, reported with the most common genes and DNA among its rows. In this record, the V and J calls reflect TCRdb's handling and not the investigators' own analysis. The table for this sample lists hundreds of thousands of distinct CDR3 sequences; roughly 15% of them were counted only once. More than 20% of the sample rests with the top ten.

Concerning this clonotype itself: Its antigen remains undetermined. The record has no base qualities; no much larger clone is one base away.

CDR1 LNHDA and CDR2 SQIVND are derived from the germline V gene (reference sequence). The CDR3, from cysteine to phenylalanine, totals 13 residues. Just CDR3 DNA is preserved here, 39 bases in frame from base 1. The junction carries 15 bases between V and J, which are trimmed by 5 bases and 7 bases respectively. Study-wide findings and limitations: Contracting CD4+ clones were located mainly in the CM and EM memory subsets, whereas CD8+ clones were found to be enriched in EMRA. Clones contracting from day 15 to 85 had balanced CD4/CD8 phenotypes, while a second wave expanding from day 15 to 37 was biased towards CD4+. The study covered only a couple of mild cases, and larger cohorts including severe cases with pre-infection samples were considered necessary. SARS-CoV-2 specificity of the second-wave clones peaking on day 37 was not confirmed. The detection of some responding clones in pre-infection memory suggests that pre-existing cross-reactive memory T cells joined the SARS-CoV-2 response.

Ficoll-Paque density gradient centrifugation was the method used to isolate PBMCs. The sample taken for sequencing was PBMCs or a T cell subset sorted from them (not recorded which). Rearrangement joined TRBV19 to TRBJ2-7; the D segment might be TRBD1 or TRBD2, since each matches 6 bases. The receptor's source is a man younger than 35 who had mild COVID-19 (a few samples of this study predate the infection). The sample titles of this study are shuffled in the database, so cell type and time point are left out; the donor was told from shared clones. The nucleotides are TGTGCCAGTAGTCCCGGTGGGGGGCGAGAGCAGTACTTC. This translates into CASSPGGGREQYF.